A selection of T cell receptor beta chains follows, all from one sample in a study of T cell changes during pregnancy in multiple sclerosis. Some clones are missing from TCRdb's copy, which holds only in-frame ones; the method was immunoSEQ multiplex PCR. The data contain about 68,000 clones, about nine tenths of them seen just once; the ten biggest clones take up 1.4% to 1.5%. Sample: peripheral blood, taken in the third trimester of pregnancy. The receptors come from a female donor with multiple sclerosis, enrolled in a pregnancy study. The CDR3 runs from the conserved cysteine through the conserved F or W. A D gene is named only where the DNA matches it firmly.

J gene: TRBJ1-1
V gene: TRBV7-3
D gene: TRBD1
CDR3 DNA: TGTGCCAGCAGCTTAACCCCATTTGAGGGGGCAGGCACTGAAGCTTTCTTT
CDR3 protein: CASSLTPFEGAGTEAFF

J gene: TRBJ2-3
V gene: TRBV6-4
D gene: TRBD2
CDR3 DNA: TGTGCCAGCAGCGTTAGCGGGGGGGCCGCAGATACGCAGTATTTT
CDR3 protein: CASSVSGGAADTQYF

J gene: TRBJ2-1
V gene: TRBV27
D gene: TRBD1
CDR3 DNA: TGTGCCAGCAGTACGACAGGGGGCACCGACTATGAGCAGTTCTTC
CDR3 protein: CASSTTGGTDYEQFF

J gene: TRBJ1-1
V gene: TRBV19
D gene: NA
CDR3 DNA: TGTGCCAGTAGTATAGAACAGAACACTGAAGCTTTCTTT
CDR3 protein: CASSIEQNTEAFF

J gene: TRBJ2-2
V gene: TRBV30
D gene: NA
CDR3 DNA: TGTGCCTGGAGGCGAGACAGCAACACCGGGGAGCTGTTTTTT
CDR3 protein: CAWRRDSNTGELFF

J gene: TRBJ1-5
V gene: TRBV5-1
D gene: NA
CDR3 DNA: TGCGCCAGCAGCTTGAACGGGGGATCAAATCAGCCCCAGCATTTT
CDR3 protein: CASSLNGGSNQPQHF

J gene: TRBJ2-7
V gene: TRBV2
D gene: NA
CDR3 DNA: TGTGCCATCCACATGGCGGGAAACGAGCAGTACTTC
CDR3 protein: CAIHMAGNEQYF

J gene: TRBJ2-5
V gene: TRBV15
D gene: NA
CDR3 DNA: TGTGCCACCAGCAGAGATCTTTCGAGGGAGCGGGAGACCCAGTACTTC
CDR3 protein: CATSRDLSRERETQYF

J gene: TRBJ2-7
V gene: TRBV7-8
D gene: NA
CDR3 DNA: TGTGCCAGCAGCTTAGTAGGGGGTGGCTACGAGCAGTACTTC
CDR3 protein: CASSLVGGGYEQYF

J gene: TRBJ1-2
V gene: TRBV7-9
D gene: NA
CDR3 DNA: TGTGCCAGCAGCTCAACAGGGTATAGCTATGGCTACACCTTC
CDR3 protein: CASSSTGYSYGYTF

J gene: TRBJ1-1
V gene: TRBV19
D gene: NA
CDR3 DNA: TGTGCCAGTAGTATCTGGCAGGCTAACACTGAAGCTTTCTTT
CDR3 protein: CASSIWQANTEAFF

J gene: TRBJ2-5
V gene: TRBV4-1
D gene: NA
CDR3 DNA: TGCGCCAGCAGCCAAAAGGACACGACCCAAGAGACCCAGTACTTC
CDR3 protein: CASSQKDTTQETQYF